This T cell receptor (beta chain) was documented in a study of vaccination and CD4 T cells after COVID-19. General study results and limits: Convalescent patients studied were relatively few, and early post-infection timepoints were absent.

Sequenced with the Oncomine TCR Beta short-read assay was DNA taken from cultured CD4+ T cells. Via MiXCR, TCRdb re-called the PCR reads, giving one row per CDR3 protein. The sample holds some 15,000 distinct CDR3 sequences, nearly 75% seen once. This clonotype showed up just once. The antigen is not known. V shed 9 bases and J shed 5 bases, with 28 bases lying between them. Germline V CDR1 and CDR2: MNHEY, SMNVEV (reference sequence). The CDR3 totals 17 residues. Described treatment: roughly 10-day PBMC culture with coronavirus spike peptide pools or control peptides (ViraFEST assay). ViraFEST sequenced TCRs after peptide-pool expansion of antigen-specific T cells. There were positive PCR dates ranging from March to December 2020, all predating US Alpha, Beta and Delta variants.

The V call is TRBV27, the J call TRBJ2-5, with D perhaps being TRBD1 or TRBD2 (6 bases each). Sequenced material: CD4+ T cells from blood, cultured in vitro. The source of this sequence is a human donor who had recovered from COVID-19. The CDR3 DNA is TGTGCCAGTTCCCGGCGTGGGGGGCTGATCCTGTTGGAGACCCAGTACTTC. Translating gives CASSRRGGLILLETQYF.